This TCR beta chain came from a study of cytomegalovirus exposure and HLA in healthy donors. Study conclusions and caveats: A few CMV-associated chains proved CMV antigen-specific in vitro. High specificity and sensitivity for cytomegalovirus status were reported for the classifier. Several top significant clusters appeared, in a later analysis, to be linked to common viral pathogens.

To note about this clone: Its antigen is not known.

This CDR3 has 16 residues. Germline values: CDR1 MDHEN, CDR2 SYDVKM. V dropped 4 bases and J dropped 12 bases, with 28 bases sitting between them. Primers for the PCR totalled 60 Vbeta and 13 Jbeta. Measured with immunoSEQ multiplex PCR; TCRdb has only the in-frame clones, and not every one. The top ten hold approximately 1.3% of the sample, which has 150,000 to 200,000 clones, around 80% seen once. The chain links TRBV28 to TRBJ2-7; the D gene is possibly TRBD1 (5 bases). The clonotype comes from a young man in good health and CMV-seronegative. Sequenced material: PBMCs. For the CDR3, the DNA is TGTGCCAGCAGTTCGAAAAGGGGCCGCCCCAACCCCCTGCCGTACTTC. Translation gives CASSSKRGRPNPLPYF.